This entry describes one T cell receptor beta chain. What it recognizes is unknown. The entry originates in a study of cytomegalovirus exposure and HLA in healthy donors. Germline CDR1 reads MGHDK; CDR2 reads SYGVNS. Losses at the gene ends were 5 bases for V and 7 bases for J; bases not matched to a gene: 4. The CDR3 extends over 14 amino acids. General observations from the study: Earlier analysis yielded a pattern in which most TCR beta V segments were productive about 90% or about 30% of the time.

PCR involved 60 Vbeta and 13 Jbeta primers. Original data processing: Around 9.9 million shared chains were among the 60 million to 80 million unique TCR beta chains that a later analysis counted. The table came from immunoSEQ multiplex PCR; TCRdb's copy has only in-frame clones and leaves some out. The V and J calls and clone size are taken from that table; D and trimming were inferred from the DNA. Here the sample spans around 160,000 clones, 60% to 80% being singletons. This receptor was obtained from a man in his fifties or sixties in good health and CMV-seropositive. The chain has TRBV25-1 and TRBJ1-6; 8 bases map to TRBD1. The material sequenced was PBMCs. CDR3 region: CASSRQGANSPLHF. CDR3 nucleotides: TGTGCCAGCAGTCGCCAGGGGGCAAATTCACCCCTCCACTTT.